This TCR beta chain originates from a study of blood T cell repertoires in COVID-19. Study at large: COVID-19 samples, acute and convalescent, were from the United States, Italy and Spain. Sources were T cells, B-cell-depleted T cells, or PBMCs; the material itself was cDNA or gDNA.

Only in-frame clones appear in the TCRdb table, and some are missing; sequencing was by immunoSEQ multiplex PCR. The repertoire holds 100,000 or so clones, with approximately 81% as singletons. Trimming removed 5 bases from V and 7 bases from J, with 12 bases in between. The CDR3 contains 13 residues. Per germline, CDR1 MNHEY and CDR2 SMNVEV (reference sequence). The clonotype comes from a man at least 80 years old with acute or convalescent COVID-19. The chain joins TRBV27 to TRBJ1-5, with a possible D match to TRBD1 (5 bases). Sample: peripheral blood. CDR3 residues: CASSLLAGQPQHF. Written as DNA, the CDR3 is TGTGCCAGCAGTCTACTGGCAGGGCAGCCCCAGCATTTT.